This T cell receptor (beta chain) was retrieved from a study of blood T cells in healthy people across ages. Findings of the study overall: Roughly linearly, TCR beta diversity per million T cells fell as age increased. Unsorted PBMC material precluded a definitive naive versus antigen-experienced comparison.

The authors ran a second PCR of roughly 6 to 12 cycles using a sample-barcoded 5' primer and a J-beta primer mix. TCRdb re-called the 5' RACE reads through MiXCR, storing one row per CDR3 protein. The sample lists around 750,000 distinct CDR3 sequences, about 48% seen once, with 40% to 50% in the top ten. Each sample provided at least 6 micrograms of extracted total RNA. Concerning this clonotype itself: The antigen is not known.

This CDR3 has 17 residues. J was trimmed by 5 bases and V by 5 bases; bases with no gene match: 6. The receptor's source is an elderly man in good health. Source material: blood. V usage is TRBV12-3 or TRBV12-4 and J usage is TRBJ2-4; 16 positions match TRBD2. CDR3 DNA: TGTGCCAGCAGTAGAGGGACTAGCGGGAGGGCTCAAAACATTCAGTACTTC. It is translated as CASSRGTSGRAQNIQYF.